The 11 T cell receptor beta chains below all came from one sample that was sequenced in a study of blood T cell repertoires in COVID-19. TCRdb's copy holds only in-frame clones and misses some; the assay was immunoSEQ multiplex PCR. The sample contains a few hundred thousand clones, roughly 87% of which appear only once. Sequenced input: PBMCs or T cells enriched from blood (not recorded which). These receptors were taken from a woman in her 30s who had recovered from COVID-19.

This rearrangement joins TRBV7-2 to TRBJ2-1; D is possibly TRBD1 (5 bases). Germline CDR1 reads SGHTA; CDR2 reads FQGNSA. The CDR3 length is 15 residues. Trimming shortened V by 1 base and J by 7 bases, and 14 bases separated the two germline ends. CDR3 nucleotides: TGTGCCAGCAGCTTAGAGTTTGGCAGGGTGAATGAGCAGTTCTTC. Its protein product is CASSLEFGRVNEQFF.

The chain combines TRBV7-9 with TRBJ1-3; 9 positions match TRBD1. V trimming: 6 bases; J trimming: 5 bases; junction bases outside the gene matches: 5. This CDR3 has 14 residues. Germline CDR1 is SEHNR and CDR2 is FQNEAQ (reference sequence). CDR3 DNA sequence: TGTGCCAGCAGTTGGACAGGGGTCAGAAACACCATATATTTT. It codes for CASSWTGVRNTIYF.

CDR3 in DNA: TGTGCCAGCAGCCCCGGGTACGGCTATGGCTACACCTTC. Its translation: CASSPGYGYGYTF. The chain combines TRBV7-3 with TRBJ1-2; D not resolved. The ends were cut back, 5 bases at V and 4 bases at J, with 11 bases in the middle. In germline, CDR1 is SGHTA, CDR2 FQGTGA. The CDR3 sequence is 13 residues long.

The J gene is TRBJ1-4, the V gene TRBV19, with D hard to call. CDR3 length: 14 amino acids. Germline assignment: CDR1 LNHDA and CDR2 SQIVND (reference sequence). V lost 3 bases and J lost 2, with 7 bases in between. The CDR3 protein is CASSIDFTNEKLFF. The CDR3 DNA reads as TGTGCCAGTAGTATCGACTTCACTAATGAAAAACTGTTTTTT.

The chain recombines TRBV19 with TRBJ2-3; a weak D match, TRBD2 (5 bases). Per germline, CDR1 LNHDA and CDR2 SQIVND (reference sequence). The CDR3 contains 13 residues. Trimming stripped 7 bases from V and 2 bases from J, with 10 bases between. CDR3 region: CASTEGYTDTQYF. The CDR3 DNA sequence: TGTGCCAGTACCGAGGGCTACACAGATACGCAGTATTTT.

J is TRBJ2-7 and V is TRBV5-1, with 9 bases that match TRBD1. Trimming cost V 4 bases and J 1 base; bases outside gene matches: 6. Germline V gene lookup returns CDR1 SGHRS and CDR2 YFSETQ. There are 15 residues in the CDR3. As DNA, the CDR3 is TGCGCCAGCAGCACCCGACAGGGGGAATCCTACGAGCAGTACTTC. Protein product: CASSTRQGESYEQYF.

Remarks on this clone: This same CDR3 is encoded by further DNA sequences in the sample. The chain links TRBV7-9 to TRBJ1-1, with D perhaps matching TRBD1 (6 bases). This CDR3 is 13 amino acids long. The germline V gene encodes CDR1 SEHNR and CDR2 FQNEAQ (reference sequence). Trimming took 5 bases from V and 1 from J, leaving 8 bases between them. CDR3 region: CASSAQGNTEAFF. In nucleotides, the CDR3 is TGTGCCAGCAGCGCACAGGGGAACACTGAAGCTTTCTTT.

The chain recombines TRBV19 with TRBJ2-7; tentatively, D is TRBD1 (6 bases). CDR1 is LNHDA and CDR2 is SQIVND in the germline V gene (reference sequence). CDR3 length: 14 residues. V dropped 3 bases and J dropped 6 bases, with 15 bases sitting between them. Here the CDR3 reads CASSIEGVRVEQYF. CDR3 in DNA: TGTGCCAGTAGTATCGAGGGGGTCAGGGTCGAGCAGTACTTC.

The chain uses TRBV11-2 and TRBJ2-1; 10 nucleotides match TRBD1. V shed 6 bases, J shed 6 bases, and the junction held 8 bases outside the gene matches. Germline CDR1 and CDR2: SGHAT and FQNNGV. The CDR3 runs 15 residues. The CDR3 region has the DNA TGTGCCAGCAGGTACCCGGGACAGGGGTCCAATGAGCAGTTCTTC. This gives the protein CASRYPGQGSNEQFF.

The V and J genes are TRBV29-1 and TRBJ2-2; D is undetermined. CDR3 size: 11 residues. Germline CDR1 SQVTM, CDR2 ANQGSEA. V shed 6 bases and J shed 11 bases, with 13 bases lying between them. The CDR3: CSVASVGELFF. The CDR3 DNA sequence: TGCAGCGTCGCCTCCGTTGGCGAGCTGTTTTTT.

The CDR3 sequence is CASSLSRLYNEQFF. The CDR3 coding sequence is TGTGCCAGCAGTTTATCTCGGTTATACAATGAGCAGTTCTTC. This chain joins TRBV27 and TRBJ2-1; D unclear. The CDR3 has 14 amino acids. Germline-derived CDR1 and CDR2 are MNHEY and SMNVEV (reference sequence). The germline V and J ends were trimmed by 0 bases and 4 bases, with 7 bases remaining between them.